This TCR beta chain came from a study of response to subunit inactivated influenza vaccine. Overall study results and limits: Authors suggested each seasonal influenza vaccination recruits few new T cells.

A single record per CDR3 protein comes from TCRdb applying MiXCR to the RT-PCR reads. The table shows approximately 520,000 distinct CDR3 sequences, with roughly 25% occurring only once. This clonotype was seen a few times. The antigen is undetermined. The V gene lost 2 bases and the J gene lost 9 bases, with 20 bases spanning the gap. In germline, CDR1 is SGHAT, CDR2 FQNNGV. This CDR3 is built from 15 residues. Sequences were derived from CD4+ T cells sorted from PBMCs, sampled 5 days after vaccination. The V and J genes are TRBV11-2 and TRBJ2-7, with D unresolved. The clonotype was recovered from a man aged 45-65 years who received an inactivated influenza vaccine. In DNA form, the CDR3 reads TGTGCCAGCAGCTTATATGGCGGTGCGAGGACCCCGCAGTACTTC. Translation gives CASSLYGGARTPQYF.